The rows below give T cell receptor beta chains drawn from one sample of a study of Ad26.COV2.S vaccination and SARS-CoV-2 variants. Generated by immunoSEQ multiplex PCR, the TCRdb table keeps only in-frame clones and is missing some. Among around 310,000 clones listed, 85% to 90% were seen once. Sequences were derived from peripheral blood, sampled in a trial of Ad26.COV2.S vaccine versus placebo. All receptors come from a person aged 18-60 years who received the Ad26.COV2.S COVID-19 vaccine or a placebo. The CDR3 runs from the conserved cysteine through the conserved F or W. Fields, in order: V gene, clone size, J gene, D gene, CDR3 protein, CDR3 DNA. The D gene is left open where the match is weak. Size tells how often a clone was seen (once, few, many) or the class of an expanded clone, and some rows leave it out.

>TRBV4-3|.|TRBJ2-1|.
CASSQEGRGSYSSYNEQFF
TGCGCCAGCAGCCAAGAAGGCAGGGGTTCCTATAGCTCCTACAATGAGCAGTTCTTC
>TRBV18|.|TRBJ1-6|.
CASSPPVGTSQNSPLHF
TGTGCCAGCTCACCACCGGTAGGGACCTCTCAAAATTCACCCCTCCACTTT
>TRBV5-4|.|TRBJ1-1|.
CASSLGYTEAFF
TGTGCCAGCAGCTTGGGGTACACTGAAGCTTTCTTT
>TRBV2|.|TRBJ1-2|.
CASRLREGLEGYTF
TGTGCCAGCAGACTCCGGGAAGGGTTGGAAGGCTACACCTTC
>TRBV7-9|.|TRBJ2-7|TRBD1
CASSQTGQGSYEQYF
TGTGCCAGCAGCCAGACGGGACAGGGGTCTTACGAGCAGTACTTC
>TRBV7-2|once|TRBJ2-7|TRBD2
CASSLGLTVIGGGLHEQYF
TGTGCCAGCAGCTTAGGGTTAACCGTGATCGGCGGGGGGCTCCACGAGCAGTACTTC
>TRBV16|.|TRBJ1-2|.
CASSQWVADLYGYTF
TGTGCCAGCAGCCAATGGGTGGCAGACCTTTATGGCTACACCTTC
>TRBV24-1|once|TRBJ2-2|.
CATSLGGVSNTGELFF
TGTGCCACCAGCCTGGGTGGGGTCTCGAACACCGGGGAGCTGTTTTTT
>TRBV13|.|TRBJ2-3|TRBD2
CASSLALTSRRVIF
TGTGCCAGCAGCTTAGCCCTGACTAGCCGGAGGGTGATCTTT
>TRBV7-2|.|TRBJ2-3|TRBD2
CASSLADGLAGRGQYF
TGTGCCAGCAGCTTAGCGGATGGACTAGCAGGGCGTGGGCAGTATTTT
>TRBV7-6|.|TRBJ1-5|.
CASSSYSHNQPQHF
TGTGCCAGCAGCTCCTACAGCCACAATCAGCCCCAGCATTTT
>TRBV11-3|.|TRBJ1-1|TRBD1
CASRRTGGGLEAFF
TGTGCCAGCAGAAGAACAGGGGGGGGCCTTGAAGCTTTCTTT
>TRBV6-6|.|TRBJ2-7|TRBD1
CASGEQGAEQYF
TGTGCCAGCGGGGAACAGGGGGCCGAGCAGTACTTC
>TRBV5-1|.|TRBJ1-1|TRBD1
CASSKTGGPVEAFF
TGCGCCAGCAGCAAGACAGGGGGGCCAGTTGAAGCTTTCTTT
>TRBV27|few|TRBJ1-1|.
CASSPWDFTEAFF
TGTGCCAGCAGTCCCTGGGACTTCACTGAAGCTTTCTTT
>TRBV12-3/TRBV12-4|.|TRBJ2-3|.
CASSPQTDTQYF
TGTGCCAGCAGCCCTCAAACAGATACGCAGTATTTT
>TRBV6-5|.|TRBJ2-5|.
CASRSPGQGRGTQYF
TGTGCCAGCAGGTCTCCGGGCCAGGGCCGGGGGACCCAGTACTTC
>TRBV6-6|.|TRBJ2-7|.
CASSYVQGEQYF
TGTGCCAGCAGTTACGTCCAAGGTGAGCAGTACTTC
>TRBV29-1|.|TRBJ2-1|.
CSVGPNLNEQFF
TGCAGCGTTGGCCCGAACCTCAATGAGCAGTTCTTC
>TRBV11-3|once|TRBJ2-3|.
CASSFADTQYF
TGTGCCAGCAGCTTTGCAGATACGCAGTATTTT
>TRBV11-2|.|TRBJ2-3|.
CASNSPVDYTTDTQYF
TGTGCCAGCAATAGTCCTGTTGACTACACCACAGATACGCAGTATTTT